This note documents a single T cell receptor beta chain sequence. The method was immunoSEQ multiplex PCR; TCRdb's version includes in-frame clones alone and lacks a portion of them. The sample carries about 180,000 clones, roughly 85% recorded once. This sample stems from a study of blood T cell repertoires in COVID-19. The ends lost 5 bases at V and 1 base at J; junction bases unmatched: 8. Germline CDR1 reads SGHVS; CDR2 reads FQNEAQ. CDR3 length: 16 amino acids. Source material: PBMCs or T cells enriched from blood (not recorded which). This rearrangement joins TRBV7-8 to TRBJ2-4; 7 bases are shared with TRBD1. This sequence originates from a man between 35 and 55 years old who had recovered from COVID-19. CDR3 region: CASSDRTGVAKNIQYF. CDR3 sequence (DNA): TGTGCCAGCAGCGATCGGACAGGAGTCGCCAAAAACATTCAGTACTTC.